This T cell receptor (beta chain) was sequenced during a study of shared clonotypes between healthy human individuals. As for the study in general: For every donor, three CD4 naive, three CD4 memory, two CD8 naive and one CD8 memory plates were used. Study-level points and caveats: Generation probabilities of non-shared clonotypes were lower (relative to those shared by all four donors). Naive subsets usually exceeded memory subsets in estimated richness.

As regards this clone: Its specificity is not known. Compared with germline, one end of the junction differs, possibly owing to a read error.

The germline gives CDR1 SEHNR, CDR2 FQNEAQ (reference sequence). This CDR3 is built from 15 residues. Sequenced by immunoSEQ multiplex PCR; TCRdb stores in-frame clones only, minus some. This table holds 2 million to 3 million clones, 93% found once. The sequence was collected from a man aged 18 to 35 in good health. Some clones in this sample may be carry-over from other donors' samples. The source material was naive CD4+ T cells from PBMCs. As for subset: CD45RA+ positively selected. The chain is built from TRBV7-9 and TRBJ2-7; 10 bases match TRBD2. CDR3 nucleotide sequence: TGTGCCAGCAGCAAAGCGGGAGGGCCTTCCTCCGAGCAGTACTTC. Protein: CASSKAGGPSSEQYF.